The next 31 T cell receptor beta chains were all read from a single sample in a study of T cell responses to AZD1222 COVID-19 vaccine. Assay used: immunoSEQ multiplex PCR; TCRdb lists only in-frame clones, some missing. The table records about 90,000 clones, around nine tenths of them present only once. The source was peripheral blood, collected on day 0 of MenACWY control vaccination. Source of these receptors: an adult in good health.

The rearrangement joins TRBV19 to TRBJ1-1; 8 bases line up with TRBD1. The J segment lost 4 bases and the V segment lost 2 bases, leaving 6 bases of the junction unmatched. Germline V gene lookup returns CDR1 LNHDA and CDR2 SQIVND (reference sequence). The CDR3 length is 15 residues. CDR3 sequence: CASSIQTGVGTEAFF. The CDR3 nucleotides read TGTGCCAGTAGTATACAGACAGGGGTGGGCACTGAAGCTTTCTTT.

This chain links TRBV9 with TRBJ1-2; no firm D call. CDR1 SGDLS and CDR2 YYNGEE come from the germline V gene. V shed 7 bases and J shed 4 bases, with 14 bases lying between them. This CDR3 is 13 amino acids long. The CDR3, as DNA: TGTGCCAGCGGAAGTACCCCTAGCTATGGCTACACCTTC. It specifies CASGSTPSYGYTF.

The chain links TRBV28 to TRBJ1-1, with 9 bases that match TRBD1. V lost 5 bases and J lost 10; bases outside the gene matches: 17. Germline V lookup: CDR1 MDHEN, CDR2 SYDVKM. This CDR3 comprises 16 residues. CDR3 sequence reads: CASSLRGTGGRVRAFF. For the CDR3, the DNA is TGTGCCAGCAGTCTAAGGGGTACAGGGGGCCGGGTTAGAGCTTTCTTT.

The V and J genes are TRBV6-2 or TRBV6-3 and TRBJ1-5; the D is unclear. With 2 bases removed from V and 0 bases from J, the gap between germline ends came to 8 bases. The CDR3 is made up of 15 amino acids. Germline lookup yields CDR1 MNHEY and CDR2 SVGEGT. The CDR3 DNA follows: TGTGCCAGCAGTTACAGGGAAGCTAGCAATCAGCCCCAGCATTTT. As protein: CASSYREASNQPQHF.

The V call is TRBV19, the J call TRBJ2-3; D perhaps matches TRBD1 (8 bases). The CDR3 sequence is 16 residues long. The germline gives CDR1 LNHDA, CDR2 SQIVND (reference sequence). The germline V and J ends were trimmed by 4 bases and 4 bases, with 18 bases remaining between them. CDR3 residues: CASSTGQGRGADTQYF. Written as DNA, the CDR3 is TGTGCCAGTAGTACAGGACAGGGCCGGGGGGCAGATACGCAGTATTTT.

The chain joins TRBV2 to TRBJ2-2, with D possibly matching TRBD1 (5 bases). V was shortened by 0 bases and J by 4 bases, with 12 bases between the two germline ends. From germline, CDR1 is SNHLY and CDR2 FYNNEI. CDR3 length: 16 amino acids. In nucleotides, the CDR3 is TGTGCCAGCAGTGAAGCCCAGGGATGGGGCACCGGGGAGCTGTTTTTT. The encoded protein is CASSEAQGWGTGELFF.

CDR3 nucleotide sequence: TGTGCCAGCTCACCGGGCCAGGACACTGAAGCTTTCTTT. It codes for CASSPGQDTEAFF. The chain combines TRBV18 with TRBJ1-1, with unresolved D. The CDR3 is made up of 13 amino acids. V lost 3 bases and J lost 3, with 8 bases in between. The germline gives CDR1 KGHSH, CDR2 LQKENI. The full variable domain, in which reference TRBV18 and TRBJ1-1 provide the parts outside the CDR3, is NAGVMQNPRHLVRRRGQEARLRCSPMKGHSHVYWYRQLPEEGLKFMVYLQKENIIDESGMPKERFSAEFPKEGPSILRIQQVVRGDSAAYFCASSPGQDTEAFFGQGTRLTVV.

Only one count was recorded for this clone. V is TRBV15 and J is TRBJ1-2, with D possibly matching TRBD1 (6 bases). Trimming removed 4 bases at V and 4 bases at J, with 13 bases between. This CDR3 comprises 14 residues. CDR1 and CDR2 from the germline V gene are LNHNV and YYDKDF (reference sequence). Here the CDR3 reads CATSKQTGTYGYTF. CDR3 nucleotides: TGTGCCACCAGCAAACAAACAGGGACCTATGGCTACACCTTC.

The J gene is TRBJ1-2, the V gene TRBV10-3, with no clear D. CDR3 length: 13 residues. Trimming cost V 4 bases and J 4 bases, with 10 bases left between them. Germline V gene data show CDR1 as ENHRY and CDR2 as SYGVKD. CDR3: CAISGSDLYGYTF. The CDR3 nucleotides read TGTGCCATCAGTGGCTCAGACCTCTATGGCTACACCTTC.

The chain employs TRBV11-2 and TRBJ2-1; no definite D call. CDR1 and CDR2 (germline): SGHAT, FQNNGV. V was pared by 1 base and J by 4 bases, with 5 bases between. This CDR3 is built from 13 residues. The CDR3 reads CASSLALYNEQFF. CDR3 coding DNA: TGTGCCAGCAGCTTAGCCTTATACAATGAGCAGTTCTTC. The full variable domain, rest sourced from reference TRBV11-2 and TRBJ2-1, is EAGVAQSPRYKIIEKRQSVAFWCNPISGHATLYWYQQILGQGPKLLIQFQNNGVVDDSQLPKDRFSAERLKGVDSTLKIQPAKLEDSAVYLCASSLALYNEQFFGPGTRLTVL.

The V gene is TRBV5-8, the J gene TRBJ2-3, with D uncertain. Germline assignment: CDR1 SGHTS and CDR2 YDEGEE. The length of the CDR3 is 12 residues. Trimming pared 4 bases from V and 4 bases from J, leaving 7 bases between. As DNA, the CDR3 is TGTGCCAGCAGCCCCCGGGCAGATACGCAGTATTTT. Translated: CASSPRADTQYF.

In this sample, this clone turned up once. The V call is TRBV6-5, the J call TRBJ1-3; 8 bases align to TRBD1. The CDR3 sequence is 14 residues long. V gave up 6 bases and J gave up 4 bases; unmatched junction bases: 5. CDR1 is MNHEY and CDR2 is SVGAGI in the germline V gene. Here the CDR3 reads CASRVTGVGNTIYF. DNA for the CDR3: TGTGCCAGCAGAGTGACAGGGGTCGGAAACACCATATATTTT.

The chain couples TRBV28 to TRBJ2-1, with a tentative D call TRBD1 (6 bases). Trimming pared 5 bases from V and 0 bases from J, leaving 14 bases between. The CDR3 contains 16 residues. CDR1 MDHEN and CDR2 SYDVKM come from the germline V gene. CDR3 protein: CASSPGGWSSYNEQFF. CDR3 nucleotides: TGTGCCAGCAGTCCTGGGGGCTGGAGCTCCTACAATGAGCAGTTCTTC.

The J gene is TRBJ2-3, the V gene TRBV3-1 (or the pseudogene TRBV3-2); 8 nucleotides match TRBD2. CDR1 and CDR2 (germline): LGHDT, YNNKEL (reference sequence). The CDR3 runs to 16 residues. The junction had 10 bases not matched to a gene; V was cut back by 2 bases and J by 6 bases. CDR3 nucleotide sequence: TGTGCCAGCAGCCAACGGGGGGGCCGGGCCGGCGATACGCAGTATTTT. Protein sequence: CASSQRGGRAGDTQYF.

The chain uses TRBV11-2 and TRBJ2-2, with D possibly TRBD1 on 5 matching bases. Trimming left V 1 base short and J 8 bases short, with 8 bases between. Per germline, CDR1 SGHAT and CDR2 FQNNGV. CDR3 length: 13 amino acids. The CDR3 protein is CASSLAGPGELFF. The CDR3 nucleotides read TGTGCCAGCAGCTTAGCAGGGCCTGGGGAGCTGTTTTTT.

The rearrangement joins TRBV6-2 or TRBV6-3 to TRBJ1-5; unclear D gene. Germline V lookup: CDR1 MNHEY, CDR2 SVGEGT. The V and J ends lost 5 bases and 3 bases respectively, with 11 bases between them. The CDR3 is 14 residues long. The CDR3: CASSHNGLNQPQHF. CDR3 coding DNA: TGTGCCAGCAGTCATAACGGCCTCAATCAGCCCCAGCATTTT.

The J gene is TRBJ2-5, the V gene TRBV5-6; 7 nucleotides match TRBD1. The CDR3 runs to 16 residues. After removal of 4 bases from V and 0 bases from J, the junction contained 9 bases not matched to a gene. In germline, CDR1 is SGHDT, CDR2 YYEEEE. CDR3 DNA: TGTGCCAGCAGCCCCCAGACAGGGACACACCAAGAGACCCAGTACTTC. It translates to CASSPQTGTHQETQYF.

This sequence joins TRBV28 and TRBJ1-1, with 9 bases that match TRBD1. This CDR3 comprises 17 residues. Losses at the gene ends were 5 bases for V and 0 bases for J; bases not matched to a gene: 10. Germline assignment: CDR1 MDHEN and CDR2 SYDVKM. The CDR3 reads CASSDTRDRVVNTEAFF. In nucleotides, the CDR3 is TGTGCCAGCAGTGACACCCGGGACAGGGTTGTGAACACTGAAGCTTTCTTT.

This chain uses TRBV6-2 or TRBV6-3 with TRBJ2-5; tentatively, D is TRBD1 (6 bases). V was pared by 2 bases and J by 2 bases, with 6 bases between. CDR3 length equals 13 residues. Per germline, CDR1 MNHEY and CDR2 SVGEGT. The CDR3 coding sequence is TGTGCCAGCAGTTACGGACAGCAAGAGACCCAGTACTTC. Translating it yields CASSYGQQETQYF.

The V call is TRBV29-1, the J call TRBJ2-3; the match to TRBD2 covers 9 bases. The V segment lost 5 bases and the J segment 5 bases; nucleotides outside the gene matches: 14. The CDR3 contains 16 residues. Germline CDR1 SQVTM, CDR2 ANQGSEA. CDR3 sequence: CSVQSPRGGHGDTQYF. For the CDR3, the DNA is TGCAGCGTTCAATCCCCGCGGGGGGGCCACGGAGATACGCAGTATTTT.

V gene TRBV14 combines with J gene TRBJ2-7, with a possible D match to TRBD1 (7 bases). CDR3 length: 16 residues. Germline V gene data show CDR1 as SGHDN and CDR2 as FVKESK. V dropped 1 base and J dropped 4 bases, with 17 bases sitting between them. As DNA, the CDR3 is TGTGCCAGCAGCCAAGTATGGGGGGACAGTCAATACGAGCAGTACTTC. Translating gives CASSQVWGDSQYEQYF.

This clone was seen just once. The V gene is TRBV10-2, the J gene TRBJ1-1; D might be TRBD1 (6 bases). CDR3 size: 15 residues. Germline values: CDR1 WSHSY, CDR2 SAAADI. This CDR3 is CATKLGAGVNTEAFF. The CDR3 DNA sequence: TGCGCGACCAAACTAGGAGCAGGGGTGAACACTGAAGCTTTCTTT.

The rearrangement joins TRBV28 to TRBJ2-5, with 9 positions matching TRBD2. The CDR3 is made up of 16 amino acids. Germline CDR1 reads MDHEN; CDR2 reads SYDVKM. V lost 3 bases to trimming and J lost 2 bases; unmatched junction nucleotides: 7. The CDR3 loop reads CASSFRGLAGQETQYF. CDR3 sequence (DNA): TGTGCCAGCAGTTTCCGGGGACTAGCCGGGCAAGAGACCCAGTACTTC.

The chain employs TRBV19 and TRBJ1-5; D remains ambiguous. Trimming removed 7 bases at V and 4 bases at J, with 11 bases between. This CDR3 region has 13 residues. Germline V gives CDR1 LNHDA, CDR2 SQIVND (reference sequence). CDR3 residues: CASTLAGNQPQHF. CDR3 sequence (DNA): TGTGCCAGTACCCTAGCTGGAAATCAGCCCCAGCATTTT. Full variable domain (outside the CDR3, taken from reference TRBV19 and TRBJ1-5): DGGITQSPKYLFRKEGQNVTLSCEQNLNHDAMYWYRQDPGQGLRLIYYSQIVNDFQKGDIAEGYSVSREKKESFPLTVTSAQKNPTAFYLCASTLAGNQPQHFGDGTRLSIL.

The gene calls are TRBV2 and TRBJ2-2, with D perhaps matching TRBD1 or TRBD2 (5 bases each). This CDR3 region has 17 residues. Germline V gives CDR1 SNHLY, CDR2 FYNNEI. The V end lost 3 bases, the J end lost 2 bases, and 16 bases lay between the germline ends. This chain's CDR3 is CASSEKGWLANTGELFF. The CDR3 DNA reads as TGTGCCAGCAGTGAGAAGGGGTGGCTAGCAAACACCGGGGAGCTGTTTTTT.

The rearrangement links TRBV2 to TRBJ1-2, with D maybe TRBD1 (6 bases). This CDR3 region has 13 residues. Germline CDR1 is SNHLY and CDR2 is FYNNEI. V gave up 7 bases and J gave up 4 bases, with 13 bases separating them. The CDR3 bases are TGTGCCAGCAAATCAGGGGACGGCTATGGCTACACCTTC. Residues: CASKSGDGYGYTF. Based on the CDR3 plus reference TRBV2 and TRBJ1-2, the full variable domain is EPEVTQTPSHQVTQMGQEVILRCVPISNHLYFYWYRQILGQKVEFLVSFYNNEISEKSEIFDDQFSVERPDGSNFTLKIRSTKLEDSAMYFCASKSGDGYGYTFGSGTRLTVV.

V gene TRBV16 combines with J gene TRBJ1-2; tentative D call: TRBD1 (6 bases). The CDR3 consists of 13 residues. V was shortened by 4 bases and J by 5 bases, with 11 bases between the two germline ends. From germline, CDR1 is KGHSY and CDR2 FQNENV. CDR3 sequence reads: CASSPKGDYGYTF. The CDR3, as DNA: TGTGCCAGCAGCCCTAAGGGGGATTATGGCTACACCTTC.

V usage is TRBV19 and J usage is TRBJ2-2; D is uncertain. Germline V lookup: CDR1 LNHDA, CDR2 SQIVND (reference sequence). V gave up 11 bases and J gave up 1 base, with 8 bases separating them. The CDR3 has 12 residues. CDR3 coding DNA: TGTGCCTCAGACCTGAACACCGGGGAGCTGTTTTTT. Its protein is CASDLNTGELFF.

The chain employs TRBV18 and TRBJ2-2; possibly TRBD2 for D (6 bases). This CDR3 comprises 17 residues. Germline values: CDR1 KGHSH, CDR2 LQKENI. V lost 3 bases to trimming and J lost 0 bases, with 14 bases between them. The CDR3 spells CASSPARGKPNTGELFF. The CDR3 bases are TGTGCCAGCTCACCGGCCCGGGGGAAACCGAACACCGGGGAGCTGTTTTTT. Drawing the rest from reference TRBV18 and TRBJ2-2, the complete variable domain is NAGVMQNPRHLVRRRGQEARLRCSPMKGHSHVYWYRQLPEEGLKFMVYLQKENIIDESGMPKERFSAEFPKEGPSILRIQQVVRGDSAAYFCASSPARGKPNTGELFFGEGSRLTVL.

This sequence joins TRBV5-1 and TRBJ2-3; TRBD1 agrees at 10 bases. Germline CDR1 SGHRS, CDR2 YFSETQ. With 2 bases clipped from V and 5 bases from J, the junction kept 2 bases outside the gene matches. The CDR3 covers 14 residues. The CDR3 DNA reads TGCGCCAGCAGCTTTGGACAGGGGGAAGATACGCAGTATTTT. It encodes CASSFGQGEDTQYF.

CDR3 region: CASSLVFGGGQYF. CDR3 nucleotide sequence: TGTGCCAGCAGCTTAGTGTTCGGTGGGGGGCAGTATTTT. This sequence joins TRBV7-2 and TRBJ2-3; D tentatively fits TRBD1 or TRBD2 (5 bases each). Germline V gene lookup returns CDR1 SGHTA and CDR2 FQGNSA. The CDR3 contains 13 residues. With 1 base removed from V and 11 bases from J, the gap between germline ends came to 13 bases.